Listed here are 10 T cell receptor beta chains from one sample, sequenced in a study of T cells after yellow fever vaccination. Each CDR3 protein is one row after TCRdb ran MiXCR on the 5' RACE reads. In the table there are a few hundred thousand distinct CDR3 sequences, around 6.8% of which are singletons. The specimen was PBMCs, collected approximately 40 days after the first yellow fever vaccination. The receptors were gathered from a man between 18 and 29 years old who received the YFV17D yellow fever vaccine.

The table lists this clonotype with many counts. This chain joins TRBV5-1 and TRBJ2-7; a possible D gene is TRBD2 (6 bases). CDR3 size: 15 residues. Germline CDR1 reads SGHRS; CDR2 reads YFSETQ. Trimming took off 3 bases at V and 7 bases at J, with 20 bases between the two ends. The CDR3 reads CASSSGGRGSSEQYF. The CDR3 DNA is TGCGCCAGCAGCTCCGGGGGTCGGGGATCCTCTGAGCAGTACTTC.

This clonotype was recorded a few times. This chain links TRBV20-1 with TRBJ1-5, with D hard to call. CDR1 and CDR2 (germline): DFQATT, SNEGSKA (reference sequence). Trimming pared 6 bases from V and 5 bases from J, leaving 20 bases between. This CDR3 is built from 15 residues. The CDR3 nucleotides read TGCAGTGCGTCGAAGGTCGGCCGACGAGATCAGCCCCAGCATTTT. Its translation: CSASKVGRRDQPQHF.

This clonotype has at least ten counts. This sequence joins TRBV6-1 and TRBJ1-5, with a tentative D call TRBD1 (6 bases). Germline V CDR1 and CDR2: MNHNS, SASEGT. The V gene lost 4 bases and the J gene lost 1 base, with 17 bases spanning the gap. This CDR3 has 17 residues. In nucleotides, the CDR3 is TGTGCCAGCAGTGCAACAGGGTTAGTGGTGAGCAATCAGCCCCAGCATTTT. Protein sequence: CASSATGLVVSNQPQHF.

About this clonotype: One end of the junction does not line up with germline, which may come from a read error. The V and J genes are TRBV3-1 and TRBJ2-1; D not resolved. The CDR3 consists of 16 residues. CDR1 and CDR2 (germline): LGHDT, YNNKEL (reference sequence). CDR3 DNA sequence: TGTGCCAGCACCCAAGAAGGGATTAAATCCTACAATGAGCAGTTCTTC. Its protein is CASTQEGIKSYNEQFF.

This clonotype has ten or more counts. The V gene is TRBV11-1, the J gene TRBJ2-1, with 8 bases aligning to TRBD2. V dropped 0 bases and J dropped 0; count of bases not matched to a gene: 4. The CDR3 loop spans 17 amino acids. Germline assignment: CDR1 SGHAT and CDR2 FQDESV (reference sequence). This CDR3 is CASSLALSGSSYNEQFF. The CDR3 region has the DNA TGTGCCAGCAGCTTAGCGCTAAGCGGGAGCTCCTACAATGAGCAGTTCTTC.

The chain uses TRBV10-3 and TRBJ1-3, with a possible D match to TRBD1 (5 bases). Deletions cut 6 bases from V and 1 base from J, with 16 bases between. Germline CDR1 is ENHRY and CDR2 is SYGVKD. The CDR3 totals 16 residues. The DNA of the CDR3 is TGTGCCATCAGCCAACGCAGGGCGGTATCTGGAAACACCATATATTTT. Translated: CAISQRRAVSGNTIYF.

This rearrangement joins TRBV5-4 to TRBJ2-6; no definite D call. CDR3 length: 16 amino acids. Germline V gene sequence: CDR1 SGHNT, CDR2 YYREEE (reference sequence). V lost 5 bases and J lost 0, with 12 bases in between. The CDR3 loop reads CASRKLDSSGANVLTF. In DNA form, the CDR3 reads TGTGCCAGCAGAAAATTGGATAGCTCTGGGGCCAACGTCCTGACTTTC.

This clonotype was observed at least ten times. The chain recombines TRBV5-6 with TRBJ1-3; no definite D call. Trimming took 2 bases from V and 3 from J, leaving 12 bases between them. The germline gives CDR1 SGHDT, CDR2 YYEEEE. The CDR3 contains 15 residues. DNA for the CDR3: TGTGCCAGCAGCTTATCACCGAAGGTTGGAAACACCATATATTTT. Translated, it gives CASSLSPKVGNTIYF.

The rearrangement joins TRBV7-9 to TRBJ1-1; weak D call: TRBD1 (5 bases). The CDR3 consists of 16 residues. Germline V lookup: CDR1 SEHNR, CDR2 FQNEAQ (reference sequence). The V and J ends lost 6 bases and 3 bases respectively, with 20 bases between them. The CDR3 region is CASRHRLRDRDTEAFF. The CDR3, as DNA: TGTGCCAGCAGGCACCGACTCAGGGATAGGGACACTGAAGCTTTCTTT.

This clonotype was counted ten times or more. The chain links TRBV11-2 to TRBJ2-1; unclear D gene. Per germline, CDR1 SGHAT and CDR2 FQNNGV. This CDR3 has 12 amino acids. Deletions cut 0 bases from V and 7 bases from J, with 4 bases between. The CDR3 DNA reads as TGTGCCAGCAGCTTAGACTTGAATGAGCAGTTCTTC. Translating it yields CASSLDLNEQFF.